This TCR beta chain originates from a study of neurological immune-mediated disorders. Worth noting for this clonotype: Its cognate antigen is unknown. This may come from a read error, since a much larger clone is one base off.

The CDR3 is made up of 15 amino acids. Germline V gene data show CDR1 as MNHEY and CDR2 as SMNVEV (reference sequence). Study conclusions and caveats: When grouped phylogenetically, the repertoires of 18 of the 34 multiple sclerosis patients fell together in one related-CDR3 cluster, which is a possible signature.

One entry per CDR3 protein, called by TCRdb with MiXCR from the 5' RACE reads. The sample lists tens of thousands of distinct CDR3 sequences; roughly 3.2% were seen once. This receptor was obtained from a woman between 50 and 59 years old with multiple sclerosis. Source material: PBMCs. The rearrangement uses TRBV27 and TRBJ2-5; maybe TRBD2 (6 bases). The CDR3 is CASRDRAGPDENQYF. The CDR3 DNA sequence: TGTGCCAGCAGGGACCGGGCGGGGCCTGATGAGAACCAGTACTTC.